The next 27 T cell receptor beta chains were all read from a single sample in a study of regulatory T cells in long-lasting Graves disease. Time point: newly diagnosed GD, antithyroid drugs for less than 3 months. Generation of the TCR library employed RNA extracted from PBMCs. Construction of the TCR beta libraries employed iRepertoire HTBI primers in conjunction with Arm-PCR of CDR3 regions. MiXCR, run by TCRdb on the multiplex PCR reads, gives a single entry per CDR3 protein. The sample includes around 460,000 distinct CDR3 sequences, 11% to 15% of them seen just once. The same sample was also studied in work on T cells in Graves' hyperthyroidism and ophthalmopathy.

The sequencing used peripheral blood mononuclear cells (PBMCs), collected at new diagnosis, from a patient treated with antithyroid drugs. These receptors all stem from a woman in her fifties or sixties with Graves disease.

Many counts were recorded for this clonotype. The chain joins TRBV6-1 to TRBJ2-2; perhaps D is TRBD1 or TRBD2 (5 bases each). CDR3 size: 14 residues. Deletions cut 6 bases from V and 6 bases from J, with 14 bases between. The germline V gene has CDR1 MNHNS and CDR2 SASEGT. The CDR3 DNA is TGTGCCAGCAGCCCCGGGACCGATGCCGGGGAGCTGTTTTTT. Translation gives CASSPGTDAGELFF.

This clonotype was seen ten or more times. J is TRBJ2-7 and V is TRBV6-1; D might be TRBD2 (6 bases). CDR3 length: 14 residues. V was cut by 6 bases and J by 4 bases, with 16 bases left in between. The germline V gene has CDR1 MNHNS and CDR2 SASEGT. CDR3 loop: CASSETSPSYEQYF. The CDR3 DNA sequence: TGTGCCAGCAGCGAGACTAGTCCCTCATACGAGCAGTACTTC.

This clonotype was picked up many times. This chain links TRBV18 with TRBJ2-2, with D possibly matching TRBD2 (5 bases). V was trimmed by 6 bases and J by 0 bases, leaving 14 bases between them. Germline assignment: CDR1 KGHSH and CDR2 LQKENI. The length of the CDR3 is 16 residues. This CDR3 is CASSQRGLANTGELFF. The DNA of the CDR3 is TGTGCCAGCTCTCAAAGAGGGTTGGCGAACACCGGGGAGCTGTTTTTT.

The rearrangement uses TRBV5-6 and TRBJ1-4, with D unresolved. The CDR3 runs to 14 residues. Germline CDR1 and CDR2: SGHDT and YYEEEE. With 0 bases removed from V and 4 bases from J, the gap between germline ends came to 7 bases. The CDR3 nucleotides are TGTGCCAGCAGCTTGGGACGGTATAATGAAAAACTGTTTTTT. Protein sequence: CASSLGRYNEKLFF.

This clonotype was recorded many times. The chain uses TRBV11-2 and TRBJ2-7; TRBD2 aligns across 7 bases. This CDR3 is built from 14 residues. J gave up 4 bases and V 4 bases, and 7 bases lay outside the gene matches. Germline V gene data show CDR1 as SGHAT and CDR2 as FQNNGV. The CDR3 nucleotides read TGTGCCAGCAGCTACGGACTAGGAACGTACGAGCAGTACTTC. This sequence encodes CASSYGLGTYEQYF. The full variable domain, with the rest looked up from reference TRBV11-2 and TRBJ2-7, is EAGVAQSPRYKIIEKRQSVAFWCNPISGHATLYWYQQILGQGPKLLIQFQNNGVVDDSQLPKDRFSAERLKGVDSTLKIQPAKLEDSAVYLCASSYGLGTYEQYFGPGTRLTVT.

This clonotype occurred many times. CDR3 coding DNA: TGTGCCAGCAGCAAAAGACAGGGTCGGAATTCACCCCTCCACTTT. Protein sequence: CASSKRQGRNSPLHF. The V gene is TRBV11-2, the J gene TRBJ1-6; 7 positions match TRBD1. The CDR3 covers 15 residues. V was clipped by 5 bases and J by 7 bases; unmatched bases: 8. Germline CDR1 SGHAT, CDR2 FQNNGV.

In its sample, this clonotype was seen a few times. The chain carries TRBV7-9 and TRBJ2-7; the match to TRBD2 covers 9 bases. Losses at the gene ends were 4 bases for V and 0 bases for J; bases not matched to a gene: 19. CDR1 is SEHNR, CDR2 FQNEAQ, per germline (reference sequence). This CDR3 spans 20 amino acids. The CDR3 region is CASSSPTSGPPRLSSYEQYF. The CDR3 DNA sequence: TGTGCCAGCAGCTCCCCGACTAGCGGCCCGCCCCGTCTCAGCTCCTACGAGCAGTACTTC.

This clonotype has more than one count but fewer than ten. As DNA, the CDR3 is TGTGCCAGCAGTTACTCTCGTGACGGGGGACAGGCAAACACTGAAGCTTTCTTT. Translating gives CASSYSRDGGQANTEAFF. This chain links TRBV27 with TRBJ1-1; 8 bases align to TRBD1. The CDR3 totals 18 residues. The V and J ends lost 4 bases and 2 bases, in that order; junction bases with no gene match: 15. Germline-derived CDR1 and CDR2 are MNHEY and SMNVEV (reference sequence).

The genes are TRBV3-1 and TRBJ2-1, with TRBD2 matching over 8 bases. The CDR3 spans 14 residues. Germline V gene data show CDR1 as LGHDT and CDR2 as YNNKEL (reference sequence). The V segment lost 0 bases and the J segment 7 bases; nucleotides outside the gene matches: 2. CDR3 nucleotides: TGTGCCAGCAGCCAAGATACTAGCGGTAATGAGCAGTTCTTC. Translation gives CASSQDTSGNEQFF.

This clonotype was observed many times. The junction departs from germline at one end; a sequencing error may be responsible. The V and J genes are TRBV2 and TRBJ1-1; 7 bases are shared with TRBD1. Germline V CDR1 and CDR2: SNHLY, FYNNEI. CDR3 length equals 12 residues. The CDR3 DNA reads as TGCGCCAGCAGTGCAGGGGGCACTGAAGCTTTCTTT. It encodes CASSAGGTEAFF.

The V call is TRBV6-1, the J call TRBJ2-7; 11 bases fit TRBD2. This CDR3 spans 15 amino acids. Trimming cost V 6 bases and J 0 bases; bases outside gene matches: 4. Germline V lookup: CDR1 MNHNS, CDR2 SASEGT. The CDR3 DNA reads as TGTGCCAGCAGGTTCACTAGCGGGAGCTCCTACGAGCAGTACTTC. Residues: CASRFTSGSSYEQYF.

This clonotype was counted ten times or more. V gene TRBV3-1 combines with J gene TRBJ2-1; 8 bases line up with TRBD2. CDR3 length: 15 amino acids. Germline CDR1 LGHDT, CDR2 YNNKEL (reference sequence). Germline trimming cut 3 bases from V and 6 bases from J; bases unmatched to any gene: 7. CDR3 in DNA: TGTGCCAGCAGCCAGCCGGGACTAGGCTTCAATGAGCAGTTCTTC. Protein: CASSQPGLGFNEQFF.

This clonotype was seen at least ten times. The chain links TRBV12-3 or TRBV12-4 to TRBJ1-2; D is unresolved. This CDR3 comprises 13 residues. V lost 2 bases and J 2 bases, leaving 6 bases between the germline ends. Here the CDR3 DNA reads TGTGCCAGCAGTTTAAAGAACAACTATGGCTACACCTTC. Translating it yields CASSLKNNYGYTF.

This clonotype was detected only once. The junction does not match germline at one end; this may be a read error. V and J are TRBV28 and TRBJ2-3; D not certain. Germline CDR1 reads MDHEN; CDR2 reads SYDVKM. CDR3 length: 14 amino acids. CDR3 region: CANSFSPSTDTQYF. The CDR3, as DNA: TGTGCCAACAGTTTTAGCCCAAGCACAGATACGCAGTATTTT.

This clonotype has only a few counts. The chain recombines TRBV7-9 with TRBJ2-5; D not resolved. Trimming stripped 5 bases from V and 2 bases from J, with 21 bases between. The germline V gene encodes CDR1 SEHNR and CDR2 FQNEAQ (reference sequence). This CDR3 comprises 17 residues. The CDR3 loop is CASSKRGPGRRQETQYF. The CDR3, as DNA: TGTGCCAGCAGCAAGAGAGGTCCGGGTCGGAGACAAGAGACCCAGTACTTC.

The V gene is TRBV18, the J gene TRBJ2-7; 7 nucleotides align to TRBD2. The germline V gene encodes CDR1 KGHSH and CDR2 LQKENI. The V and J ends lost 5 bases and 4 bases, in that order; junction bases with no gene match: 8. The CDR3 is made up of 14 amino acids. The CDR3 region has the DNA TGTGCCAGCTCAAGGACTAGAGGGGAATACGAGCAGTACTTC. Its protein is CASSRTRGEYEQYF.

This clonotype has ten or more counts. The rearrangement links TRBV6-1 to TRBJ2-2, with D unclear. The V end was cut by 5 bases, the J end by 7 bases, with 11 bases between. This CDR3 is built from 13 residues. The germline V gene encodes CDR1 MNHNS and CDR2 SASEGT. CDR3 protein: CASSLVRFGELFF. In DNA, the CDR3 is TGTGCCAGCAGTCTAGTACGTTTCGGGGAGCTGTTTTTT.

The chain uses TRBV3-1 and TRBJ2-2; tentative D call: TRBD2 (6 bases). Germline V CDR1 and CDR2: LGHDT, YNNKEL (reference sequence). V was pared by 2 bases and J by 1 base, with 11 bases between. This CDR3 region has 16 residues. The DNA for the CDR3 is TGTGCCAGCAGCCAATCAGCGGGTGTGAACACCGGGGAGCTGTTTTTT. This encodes CASSQSAGVNTGELFF. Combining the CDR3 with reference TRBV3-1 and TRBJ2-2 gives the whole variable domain DTAVSQTPKYLVTQMGNDKSIKCEQNLGHDTMYWYKQDSKKFLKIMFSYNNKELIINETVPNRFSPKSPDKAHLNLHINSLELGDSAVYFCASSQSAGVNTGELFFGEGSRLTVL.

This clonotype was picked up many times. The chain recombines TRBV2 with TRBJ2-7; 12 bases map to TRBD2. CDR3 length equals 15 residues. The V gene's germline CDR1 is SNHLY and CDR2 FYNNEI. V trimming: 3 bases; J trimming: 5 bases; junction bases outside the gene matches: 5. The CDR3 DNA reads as TGTGCCAGCAGTGACGACCGACTAGCGGGAGACGAGCAGTACTTC. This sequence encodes CASSDDRLAGDEQYF. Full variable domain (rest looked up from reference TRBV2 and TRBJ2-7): EPEVTQTPSHQVTQMGQEVILRCVPISNHLYFYWYRQILGQKVEFLVSFYNNEISEKSEIFDDQFSVERPDGSNFTLKIRSTKLEDSAMYFCASSDDRLAGDEQYFGPGTRLTVT.

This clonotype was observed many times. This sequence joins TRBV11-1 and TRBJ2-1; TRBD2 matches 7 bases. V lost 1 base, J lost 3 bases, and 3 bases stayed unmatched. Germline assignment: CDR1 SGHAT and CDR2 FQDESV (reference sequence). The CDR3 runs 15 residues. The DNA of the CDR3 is TGTGCCAGCAGCTTAGTTGCGGGGGTCTACAATGAGCAGTTCTTC. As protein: CASSLVAGVYNEQFF.

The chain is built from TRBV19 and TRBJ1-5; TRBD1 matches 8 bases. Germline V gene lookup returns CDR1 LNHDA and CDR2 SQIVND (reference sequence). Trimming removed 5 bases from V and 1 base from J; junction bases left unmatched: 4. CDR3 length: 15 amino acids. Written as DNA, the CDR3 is TGTGCCAGTAGTTCGACAGGGGAGAGCAATCAGCCCCAGCATTTT. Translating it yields CASSSTGESNQPQHF.

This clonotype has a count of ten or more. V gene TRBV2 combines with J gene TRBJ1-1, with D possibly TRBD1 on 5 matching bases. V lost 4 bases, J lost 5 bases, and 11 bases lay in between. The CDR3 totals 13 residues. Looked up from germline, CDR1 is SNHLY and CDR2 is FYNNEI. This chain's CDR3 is CASSAEGTTEAFF. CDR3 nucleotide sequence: TGTGCCAGCAGTGCGGAGGGGACGACTGAAGCTTTCTTT.

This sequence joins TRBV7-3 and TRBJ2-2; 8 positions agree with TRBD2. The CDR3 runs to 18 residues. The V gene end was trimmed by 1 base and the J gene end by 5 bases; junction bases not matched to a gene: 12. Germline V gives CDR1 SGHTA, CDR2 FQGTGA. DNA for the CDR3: TGTGCCAGCAGCTTAATGGCACCCGGGGCGGGAGGAACCGGGGAGCTGTTTTTT. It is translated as CASSLMAPGAGGTGELFF. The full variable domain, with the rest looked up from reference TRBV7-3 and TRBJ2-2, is GAGVSQTPSNKVTEKGKYVELRCDPISGHTALYWYRQSLGQGPEFLIYFQGTGAADDSGLPNDRFFAVRPEGSVSTLKIQRTERGDSAVYLCASSLMAPGAGGTGELFFGEGSRLTVL.

CDR3 nucleotide sequence: TGTGCCAGCAGTTCCACTCTTAGCAATCAGCCCCAGCATTTT. Encoded protein: CASSSTLSNQPQHF. The chain uses TRBV6-5 and TRBJ1-5; no definite D call. Deletions cut 4 bases from V and 0 bases from J, with 7 bases between. Germline loops: CDR1 MNHEY, CDR2 SVGAGI. There are 14 residues in the CDR3.

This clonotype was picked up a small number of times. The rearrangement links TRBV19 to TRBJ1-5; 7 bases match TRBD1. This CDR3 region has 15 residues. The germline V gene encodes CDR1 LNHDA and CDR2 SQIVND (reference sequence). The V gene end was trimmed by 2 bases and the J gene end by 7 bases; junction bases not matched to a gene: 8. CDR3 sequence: CASSIRQGVGQPQHF. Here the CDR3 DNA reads TGTGCCAGTAGTATACGACAGGGAGTTGGGCAGCCCCAGCATTTT.

The CDR3: CAFATGTSGRYTGELFF. For the CDR3, the DNA is TGTGCCTTTGCCACCGGGACTAGCGGGAGATATACCGGGGAGCTGTTTTTT. V and J are TRBV30 and TRBJ2-2; TRBD2 agrees at 14 bases. CDR1 GTSNPN and CDR2 SVGIG come from the germline V gene (reference sequence). Trimming took 7 bases from V and 5 from J; bases not matched to a gene: 12. This CDR3 is 17 amino acids long. The complete variable domain, with remaining parts taken from reference TRBV30 and TRBJ2-2, reads SQTIHQWPATLVQPVGSPLSLECTVEGTSNPNLYWYRQAAGRGLQLLFYSVGIGQISSEVPQNLSASRPQDRQFILSSKKLLLSDSGFYLCAFATGTSGRYTGELFFGEGSRLTVL.

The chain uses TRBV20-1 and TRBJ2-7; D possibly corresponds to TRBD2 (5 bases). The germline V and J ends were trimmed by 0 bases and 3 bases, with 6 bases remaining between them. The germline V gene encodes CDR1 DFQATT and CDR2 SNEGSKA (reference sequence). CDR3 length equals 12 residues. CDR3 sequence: CSARERDYEQYF. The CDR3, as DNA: TGCAGTGCTAGAGAACGGGACTACGAGCAGTACTTC.